The clone carrying this T cell receptor (beta chain) appeared once. Its antigen is not identified. Assay used: immunoSEQ multiplex PCR; TCRdb lists only in-frame clones, some missing. This table has 50,000 to 65,000 clones, 90% to 95% appearing once. This sample was included in a study of a mutant IDH1 vaccine in newly diagnosed glioma. The V gene's germline CDR1 is SGHRS and CDR2 YFSETQ. The CDR3 covers 15 residues. The junction had 2 bases not matched to a gene; V was cut back by 0 bases and J by 2 bases. Indicated time point: week 11, during vaccination. Every vaccination contained 300 ug of the mutant IDH1 20-mer peptide and was paired with topical imiquimod.

The sequence was collected from a middle-aged man with glioma. This rearrangement joins TRBV5-1 to TRBJ2-4; 7 bases line up with TRBD1. The sample in question was PBMCs, obtained from a glioma patient whose treatment included an IDH1 peptide vaccine. CDR3 nucleotide sequence: TGCGCCAGCAGCTTGGAGGGACAGTCCAAAAACATTCAGTACTTC. It translates to CASSLEGQSKNIQYF.